This TCR beta chain was recovered during a study of breast tumors, draining lymph nodes, adjacent tissues. Overall study results and limits: Compared with lymph nodes, tumors were less diverse; compared with nontumor tissue, more. Most tumor T cells seemingly derive from lymph node, then expand in tumor. Tumor T cell lymph node origin was a supported hypothesis, not proven. Luminal-like breast cancer showed significantly greater tumor-nontumor repertoire similarity than basal-like breast cancer did.

Samples came from axillary lymph nodes draining the breast cancer. One entry per CDR3 protein, called by TCRdb with MiXCR from the multiplex PCR reads. The sample yields under 250,000 distinct CDR3 sequences, about 30% seen once. This CDR3 contains 15 residues. Germline CDR1 MNHNS, CDR2 SASEGT. V was pared by 6 bases and J by 3 bases, with 15 bases between. Many counts were recorded for this clonotype. The antigen is not known. Sequenced input: axillary lymph node tissue. The sequence was collected from a female donor with breast cancer. Some clones in this sample may be carry-over from other donors' samples. The chain carries TRBV6-1 and TRBJ1-3; tentative D call: TRBD1 (5 bases). CDR3: CASRGDLLRGNTIYF. The DNA for the CDR3 is TGTGCCAGCAGGGGGGACTTATTACGTGGAAACACCATATATTTT.